Sequencing of this TCR beta chain was carried out in a study of OX40 agonist ivuxolimab in advanced cancers. In the study overall: The costimulatory receptor OX40 (CD134) was targeted by ivuxolimab, a fully human IgG2 agonistic monoclonal antibody. The paper covers the monotherapy dose-escalation part of the phase I ivuxolimab trial, which included N of about 50 patients. Among the approximately 54 dose-escalation patients, around 20 had hepatocellular carcinoma, roughly 15 melanoma, 9 renal cell carcinoma and 9 head and neck cancer. Partial responses occurred in three dose-escalation patients, of whom one had hepatocellular carcinoma and two had cutaneous melanoma. Intravenous ivuxolimab was administered to patients every 2 weeks at six dose levels: 0.01, 0.1, 0.3, 1.5, 3 and 10 mg/kg. In the dose-escalation cohort, roughly 80% of patients were male, and the mean age was approximately 60 years, with a range of about 23 to 85. Patients were allowed to have had prior anti-PD-1, anti-PD-L1 or anti-CTLA-4 therapy, and more than 35% of the dose-escalation patients had been treated with checkpoint inhibitors. Peripheral TCRbeta sequencing was intended to test whether TCR sequence diversity was altered and clonal T-cell expansion was caused by ivuxolimab. Broader findings and caveats from the paper: The antigen specificity of the clonally expanded peripheral T cells was not determined. After ivuxolimab, expanded clones were on average more numerous among CD8+ T cells than among CD4+ T cells. Low levels of normalized T-cell clonal expansion were also shown by some nonresponding patients. At doses of 0.1 to 3.0 mg/kg, clonal expansion of both CD4+ and CD8+ T cells in blood was seen between baseline and week 6. Partial responders in the 0.1-3.0 mg/kg groups had among the lowest normalized peripheral clonal expansion, especially among CD8+ T cells.

CDR1 is given as SNHLY and CDR2 as FYNNEI, both from the germline V gene. The junction shows trimming of 6 bases on V and 1 base on J, and the gene matches do not reach 0 bases of it. Including the terminal cysteine and phenylalanine, the CDR3 comprises 13 residues. The only DNA kept is the CDR3, 39 bases in frame from the first base. The trial excluded patients who had a history of autoimmune disease or were on systemic immunosuppression. Peripheral blood for TCR sequencing was collected from all dose cohorts at baseline, on cycle 4 day 1, and on cycle 7 day 1. Samples came from an open-label, multicenter, first-in-human phase I dose-escalation trial of ivuxolimab. Adults with locally advanced or metastatic head and neck squamous cell, hepatocellular, melanoma or renal cell carcinoma were enrolled in the trial. Before TCR sequencing, CD4+ T cells and CD8+ T cells were sorted from peripheral blood as separate populations.

On this clone itself: The antigen it binds to is not known. Per-base qualities were not stored, and no clone one base away is much larger.

For sequencing of the TCRbeta CDR3 region, genomic DNA was extracted from the sorted cells. The immunoSEQ Assay was used for sequencing of TCRbeta CDR3 regions. The table comes from immuneACCESS by way of TCRdb, which keeps in-frame sequences with V and J called. Part of the clones is missing from these tables; in studies checked, under half for an unresolved V gene and the rest for unknown reasons. A total of 41,000 or so clones appear in this sample, approximately 87% of them only once. The ten top clones hold 3.5% to 4% of the sample. The clonotype originates from an adult with an advanced solid tumor such as melanoma, head and neck, liver or kidney cancer. The chain links TRBV2 with TRBJ1-1, with 9 middle bases fitting TRBD1. The sample in question was CD4+ or CD8+ T cells sorted from blood, obtained in a trial of the OX40 agonist ivuxolimab. The DNA sequence is given as TGTGCCAGCAGGGACAGGGGGAACACTGAAGCTTTCTTT. This is translated as CASRDRGNTEAFF.